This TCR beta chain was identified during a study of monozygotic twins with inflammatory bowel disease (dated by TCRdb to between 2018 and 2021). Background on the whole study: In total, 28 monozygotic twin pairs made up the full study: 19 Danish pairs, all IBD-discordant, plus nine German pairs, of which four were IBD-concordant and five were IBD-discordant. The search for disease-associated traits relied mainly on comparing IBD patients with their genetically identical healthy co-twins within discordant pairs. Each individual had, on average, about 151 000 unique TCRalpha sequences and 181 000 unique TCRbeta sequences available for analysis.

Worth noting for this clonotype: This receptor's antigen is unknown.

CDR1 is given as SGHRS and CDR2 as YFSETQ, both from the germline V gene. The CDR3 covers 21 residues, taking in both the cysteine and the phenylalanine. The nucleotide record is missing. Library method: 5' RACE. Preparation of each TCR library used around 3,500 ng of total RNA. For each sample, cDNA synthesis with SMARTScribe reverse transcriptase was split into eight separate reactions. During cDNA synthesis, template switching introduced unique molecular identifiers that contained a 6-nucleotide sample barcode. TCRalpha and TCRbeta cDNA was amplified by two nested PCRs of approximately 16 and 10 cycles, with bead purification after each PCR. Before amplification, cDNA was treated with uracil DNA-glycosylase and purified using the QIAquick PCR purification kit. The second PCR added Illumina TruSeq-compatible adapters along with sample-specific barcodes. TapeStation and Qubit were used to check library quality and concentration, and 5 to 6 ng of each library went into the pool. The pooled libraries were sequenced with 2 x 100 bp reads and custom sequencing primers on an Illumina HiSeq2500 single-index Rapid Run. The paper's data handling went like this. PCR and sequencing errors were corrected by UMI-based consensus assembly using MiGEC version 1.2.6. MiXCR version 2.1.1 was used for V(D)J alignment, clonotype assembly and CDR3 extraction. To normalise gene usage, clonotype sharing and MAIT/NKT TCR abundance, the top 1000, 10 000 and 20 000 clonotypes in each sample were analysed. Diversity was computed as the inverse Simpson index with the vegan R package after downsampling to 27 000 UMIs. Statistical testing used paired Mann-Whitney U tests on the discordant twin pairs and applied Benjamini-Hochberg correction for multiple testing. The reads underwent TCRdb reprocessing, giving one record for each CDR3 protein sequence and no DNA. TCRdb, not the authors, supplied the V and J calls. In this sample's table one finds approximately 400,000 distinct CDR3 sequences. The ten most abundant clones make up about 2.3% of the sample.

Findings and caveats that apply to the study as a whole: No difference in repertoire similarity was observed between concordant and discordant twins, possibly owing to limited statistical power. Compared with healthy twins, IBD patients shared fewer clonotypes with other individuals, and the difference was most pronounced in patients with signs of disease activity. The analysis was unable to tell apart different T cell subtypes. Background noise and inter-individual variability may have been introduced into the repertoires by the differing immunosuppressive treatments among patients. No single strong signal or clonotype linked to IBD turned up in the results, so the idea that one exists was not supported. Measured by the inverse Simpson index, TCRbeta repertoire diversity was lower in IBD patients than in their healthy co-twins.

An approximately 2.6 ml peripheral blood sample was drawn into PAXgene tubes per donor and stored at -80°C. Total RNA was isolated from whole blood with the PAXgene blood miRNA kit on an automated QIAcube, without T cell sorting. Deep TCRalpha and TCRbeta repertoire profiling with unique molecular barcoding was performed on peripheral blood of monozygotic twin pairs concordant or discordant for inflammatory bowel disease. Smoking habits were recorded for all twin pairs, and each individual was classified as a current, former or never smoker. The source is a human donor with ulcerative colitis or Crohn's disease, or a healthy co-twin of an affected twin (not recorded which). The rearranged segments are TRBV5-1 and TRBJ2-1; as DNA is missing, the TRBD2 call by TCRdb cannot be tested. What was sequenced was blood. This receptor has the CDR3 CASSLASTRVYRDDSYNEQFF. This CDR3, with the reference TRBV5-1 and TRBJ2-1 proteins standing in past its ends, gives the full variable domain KAGVTQTPRYLIKTRGQQVTLSCSPISGHRSVSWYQQTPGQGLQFLFEYFSETQRNKGNFPGRFSGRQFSNSRSEMNVSTLELGDSALYLCASSLASTRVYRDDSYNEQFFGPGTRLTVL.